One and the same sample provided the 13 T cell receptor beta chains below, sequenced in a study of T-cell reconstitution after alpha-beta-depleted transplantation in children. Preparation of the TCRbeta library was carried out with unique molecular identifiers. TCRdb recomputed calls from the PCR reads with MiXCR, one row per CDR3 protein. This sample has almost 250,000 distinct CDR3 sequences, with more than 20% found just once. Specimen: PBMCs, collected before TCRalphabeta/CD19-depleted stem cell transplant. The origin of the receptors is a girl aged 2 to 10 with Fanconi anemia, due to receive a stem cell transplant.

This clonotype was seen at least ten times. This chain connects TRBV29-1 to TRBJ2-7; 8 bases are a match to TRBD2. The CDR3 is made up of 14 amino acids. The V segment lost 5 bases and the J segment 1 base; nucleotides outside the gene matches: 7. Per germline, CDR1 SQVTM and CDR2 ANQGSEA. The CDR3 reads CSVLSGLESYEQYF. CDR3 sequence (DNA): TGCAGCGTTCTTTCGGGACTAGAATCCTACGAGCAGTACTTC.

The J gene is TRBJ1-1, the V gene TRBV29-1, with D perhaps TRBD1 (6 bases). Trimming removed 4 bases from V and 5 bases from J, with 11 bases in between. The CDR3 length is 12 residues. CDR1 SQVTM and CDR2 ANQGSEA come from the germline V gene. The CDR3 sequence: CSVVGGGTEAFF. CDR3 DNA sequence: TGCAGCGTTGTGGGGGGCGGGACTGAAGCTTTCTTT.

The table lists this clonotype with many counts. CDR3 DNA: TGCAGTGCACAACCGGGACTAGCGTGGGATACGCAGTATTTT. It translates to CSAQPGLAWDTQYF. The V gene is TRBV20-1, the J gene TRBJ2-3; 10 bases fit TRBD2. The CDR3 length is 14 residues. CDR1 DFQATT and CDR2 SNEGSKA come from the germline V gene (reference sequence). After removal of 6 bases from V and 6 bases from J, the junction contained 9 bases not matched to a gene.

The genes are TRBV5-1 and TRBJ2-5; D not certain. With 0 bases removed from V and 3 bases from J, the gap between germline ends came to 6 bases. The CDR3 has 13 amino acids. Germline V gene sequence: CDR1 SGHRS, CDR2 YFSETQ. DNA for the CDR3: TGCGCCAGCAGCTTGGTCTCCAAAGAGACCCAGTACTTC. Its translation: CASSLVSKETQYF. The full variable domain, completed using reference TRBV5-1 and TRBJ2-5, is KAGVTQTPRYLIKTRGQQVTLSCSPISGHRSVSWYQQTPGQGLQFLFEYFSETQRNKGNFPGRFSGRQFSNSRSEMNVSTLELGDSALYLCASSLVSKETQYFGPGTRLLVL.

This clonotype showed up many times. The rearrangement links TRBV12-3 or TRBV12-4 to TRBJ2-2; TRBD2 matches 8 bases. The J segment lost 7 bases and the V segment lost 4 bases, leaving 8 bases of the junction unmatched. The CDR3 loop spans 15 amino acids. The CDR3 DNA reads as TGTGCCAGCAGTTCGATGGCACTAGCGGTCGGGGAGCTGTTTTTT. Encoded protein: CASSSMALAVGELFF.

The gene calls are TRBV7-9 and TRBJ1-2; D gene ambiguous. The CDR3 length is 14 residues. Germline CDR1 SEHNR, CDR2 FQNEAQ (reference sequence). Trimming cost V 1 base and J 1 base, with 7 bases left between them. CDR3 sequence (DNA): TGTGCCAGCAGCTTAGTGTCCAATAACTATGGCTACACCTTC. It yields the protein CASSLVSNNYGYTF.

In its sample, this clonotype was seen a few times. The V and J genes are TRBV29-1 and TRBJ2-3; the D is unclear. The ends were cut back, 2 bases at V and 2 bases at J, with 5 bases in the middle. Germline CDR1 and CDR2: SQVTM and ANQGSEA. The CDR3 contains 12 residues. CDR3 residues: CSVEISTDTQYF. The CDR3, as DNA: TGCAGCGTTGAAATTTCCACAGATACGCAGTATTTT.

This rearrangement joins TRBV29-1 to TRBJ2-7, with a possible D match to TRBD2 (5 bases). The ends were cut back, 8 bases at V and 6 bases at J, with 17 bases in the middle. This CDR3 has 12 amino acids. Germline V gene sequence: CDR1 SQVTM, CDR2 ANQGSEA. DNA of the CDR3: TGCAGCATCTTGGAAACTAGAGGCGAGCAGTACTTC. Its protein is CSILETRGEQYF.

The chain joins TRBV5-1 to TRBJ2-2; no clear D. The CDR3 runs 14 residues. Trimming shortened V by 0 bases and J by 6 bases, and 9 bases separated the two germline ends. Germline V gene sequence: CDR1 SGHRS, CDR2 YFSETQ. The CDR3 protein is CASSLAVASGELFF. CDR3 DNA: TGCGCCAGCAGCTTGGCCGTAGCCTCCGGGGAGCTGTTTTTT.

This clonotype was seen many times. A junction boundary mismatches the germline segment, possibly from a read error. The rearrangement joins TRBV7-3 to TRBJ2-1, with D unclear. From germline, CDR1 is SGHTA and CDR2 FQGTGA. The CDR3 length is 11 residues. In DNA form, the CDR3 reads TGTGCCAGCAGCCCCCATTCAGGCGAGTCCTTC. This sequence encodes CASSPHSGESF.

There are many counts of this clonotype. The CDR3: CSAREAGSETQYF. The CDR3 nucleotides read TGCAGTGCTAGAGAAGCGGGATCAGAGACCCAGTACTTC. V is TRBV20-1 and J is TRBJ2-5; 7 bases are a match to TRBD2. CDR1 and CDR2 (germline): DFQATT, SNEGSKA (reference sequence). CDR3 length equals 13 residues. V was pared by 0 bases and J by 4 bases, with 2 bases of the junction left unmatched.

This clonotype was seen many times. The CDR3 DNA sequence: TGTGCCAGCAGCTTAGCATTCTTCCCCTACGAGCAGTACTTC. Translating gives CASSLAFFPYEQYF. The chain uses TRBV7-2 and TRBJ2-7, with D hard to call. Germline CDR1 and CDR2: SGHTA and FQGNSA. V gave up 0 bases and J gave up 2 bases, with 8 bases separating them. CDR3 size: 14 residues.

This clonotype was recorded once. J is TRBJ2-5 and V is TRBV10-3, with D maybe TRBD1 (5 bases). The CDR3 runs to 17 residues. The germline CDR1 and CDR2 sequences are ENHRY and SYGVKD. The ends were cut back, 2 bases at V and 2 bases at J, with 18 bases in the middle. CDR3 sequence: CAISEGVRQKGQETQYF. The DNA for the CDR3 is TGTGCCATCAGTGAGGGGGTCAGACAGAAGGGACAAGAGACCCAGTACTTC.